The clone carrying this TCR beta chain was seen at least ten times. V lost 7 bases and J lost 5; bases outside the gene matches: 7. This CDR3 is 13 amino acids long. Germline V gives CDR1 SQVTM, CDR2 ANQGSEA. These data belong to a study of T cells in Graves' hyperthyroidism and ophthalmopathy. RNA transcripts were the template for amplifying TCR beta CDR3 regions. TCR CDR3 underwent first-round RT-PCR with the HTBI primer set. MiXCR, applied by TCRdb to the multiplex PCR reads, yields one record per CDR3 protein. Of approximately 380,000 distinct CDR3 sequences in the sample, over 11% are singletons; the top ten hold 25% to 30%. Diagnoses were made from clinical symptoms, serum measures (thyroxine and TRAb), thyroid ultrasound and orbital computed tomography.

Sample: blood. This TCR was sampled from a man aged 50 to 59 with Graves' ophthalmopathy. The chain carries TRBV29-1 and TRBJ2-5; 10 bases align to TRBD2. The CDR3: CSASGRGLETQYF. The CDR3 nucleotides read TGCAGCGCTAGCGGGAGAGGATTGGAGACCCAGTACTTC.